This T cell receptor beta chain was sequenced in a study of T cell changes during pregnancy in multiple sclerosis. This clone has just a few counts. Per germline, CDR1 MNHNY and CDR2 SVGAGI (reference sequence). V dropped 4 bases and J dropped 6; count of bases not matched to a gene: 7. The CDR3 has 15 amino acids. Clones were read by immunoSEQ multiplex PCR, and TCRdb kept only the in-frame ones, dropping some. This table holds about 61,000 clones, roughly 88% found once. The source material was peripheral blood, sampled in the first trimester of pregnancy. The V gene is TRBV6-6, the J gene TRBJ2-2, with 8 bases fitting TRBD2. The source is a female donor with multiple sclerosis, enrolled in a pregnancy study. The CDR3 nucleotides are TGTGCCAGCAGTTTGCGGGAGGCCTCCTCCGGGGAGCTGTTTTTT. This gives the protein CASSLREASSGELFF.